The 10 T cell receptor beta chains reported below all come from one sample, sequenced in a study of T cells expressing NK-cell markers. Reanalyzing the 5' RACE reads, TCRdb keeps one entry per CDR3 protein, without DNA. The table for this sample gives about 390,000 distinct CDR3 sequences. Source material: blood T cells: a sorted CD56 or NKG2C T cell subset, CD4+ or CD8+ T cells, or bulk PBMC T cells (not recorded which). These TCRs come from a woman in her forties or fifties in good health.

The V gene is TRBV5-1, the J gene TRBJ2-6; TCRdb proposes TRBD1, but this gene call is untestable without DNA. Germline lookup yields CDR1 SGHRS and CDR2 YFSETQ. The CDR3 runs to 17 residues. The CDR3 loop is CASSFRDTSSGANVLTF.

The J gene is TRBJ2-2, the V gene TRBV20-1; TCRdb gives TRBD1 as the D gene, but with no DNA this cannot be confirmed. From germline, CDR1 is DFQATT and CDR2 SNEGSKA (reference sequence). This CDR3 comprises 17 residues. CDR3: CSARDFVGTANTGELFF.

The V call is TRBV6-5, the J call TRBJ2-4; TCRdb names TRBD1, which stays unverified in the absence of DNA. The germline V gene encodes CDR1 MNHEY and CDR2 SVGAGI. This CDR3 comprises 16 residues. The CDR3 sequence is CASSSPGQGAKNIQYF.

The chain is built from TRBV30 and TRBJ2-1; there is no DNA to check the TCRdb D call of TRBD1. This CDR3 region has 15 residues. Germline V CDR1 and CDR2: GTSNPN, SVGIG (reference sequence). The CDR3 sequence: CAWSLGAPLYNEQFF.

This chain connects TRBV7-8 to TRBJ2-3. Germline V lookup: CDR1 SGHVS, CDR2 FQNEAQ. The CDR3 covers 13 residues. CDR3 in amino acids: CASSLYNTDTQYF.

The chain combines TRBV7-9 with TRBJ1-1; no DNA is available, so the TRBD1 call from TCRdb remains unchecked. The CDR3 loop spans 13 amino acids. Germline V CDR1 and CDR2: SEHNR, FQNEAQ (reference sequence). The CDR3 sequence is CASSLLPGGEAFF.

The chain is built from TRBV20-1 and TRBJ1-1; TCRdb calls TRBD1, which cannot be checked without DNA. The V gene's germline CDR1 is DFQATT and CDR2 SNEGSKA (reference sequence). The CDR3 totals 12 residues. The CDR3 loop reads CSARTGTSKAFF.

The V and J genes are TRBV10-2 and TRBJ2-5; the D gene TCRdb calls, TRBD1, cannot be checked with no DNA. In germline, CDR1 is WSHSY, CDR2 SAAADI. This CDR3 region has 13 residues. The CDR3 protein is CASRGVLGGTQYF.

The CDR3 loop is CASRVLAGDIRYNEQFF. The chain employs TRBV4-2 and TRBJ2-1; TCRdb picks TRBD2, but there is no DNA to check that call. The CDR3 length is 17 residues. Germline CDR1 is LGHNA and CDR2 is YNFKEQ.

The chain combines TRBV5-1 with TRBJ1-2; TCRdb names TRBD1, which stays unverified in the absence of DNA. Germline V lookup: CDR1 SGHRS, CDR2 YFSETQ. This CDR3 region has 15 residues. CDR3 loop: CASSLLVQGADGYTF.